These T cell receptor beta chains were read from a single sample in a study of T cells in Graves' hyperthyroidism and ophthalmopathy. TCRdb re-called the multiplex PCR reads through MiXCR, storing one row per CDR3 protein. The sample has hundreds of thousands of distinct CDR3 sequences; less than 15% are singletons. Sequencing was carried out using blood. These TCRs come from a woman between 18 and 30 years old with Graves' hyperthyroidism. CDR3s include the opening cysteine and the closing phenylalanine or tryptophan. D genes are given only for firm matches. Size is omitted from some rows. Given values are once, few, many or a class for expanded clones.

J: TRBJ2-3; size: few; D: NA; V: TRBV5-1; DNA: TGCGCCAGCTTCGAGGGCAGGGGTATAGATACGCAGTATTTT; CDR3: CASFEGRGIDTQYF
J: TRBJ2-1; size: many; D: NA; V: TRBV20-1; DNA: TGCAGCTCACGGCCGGGCCCCGCAGCTGGGGTTGATCTCTACAATGAGCAGTTCTTC; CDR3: CSSRPGPAAGVDLYNEQFF
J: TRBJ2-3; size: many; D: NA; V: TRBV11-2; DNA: TGTGCCAGCAGCTTAACGTATAGGGCCGGAGGACATAGCACAGATACGCAGTATTTT; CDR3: CASSLTYRAGGHSTDTQYF
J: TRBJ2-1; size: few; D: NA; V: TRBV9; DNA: TGTGCCAGCAGCGTAGACGGGCCCAATGAGCAGTTCTTC; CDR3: CASSVDGPNEQFF
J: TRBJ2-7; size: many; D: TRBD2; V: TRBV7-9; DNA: TGTGCCAGCAGCTTAGGTGCGGGAGTCCCCCGCGAGCAGTACTTC; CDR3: CASSLGAGVPREQYF
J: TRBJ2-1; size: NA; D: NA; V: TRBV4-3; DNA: TGCGCCAGCAGCCGGTCGGTCCATATAAACAATGAGCAGTTCTTC; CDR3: CASSRSVHINNEQFF
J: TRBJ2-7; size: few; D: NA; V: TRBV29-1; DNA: TGCAGCGCTGTGTCAGGGGGAGCGGGATTCTCCTACGAGCAGTACTTC; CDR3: CSAVSGGAGFSYEQYF
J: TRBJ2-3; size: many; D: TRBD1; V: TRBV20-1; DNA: TGCAGTGCTAGGCACAGGGGGCGAAGCACCCCAGATACGCAGTATTTT; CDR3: CSARHRGRSTPDTQYF
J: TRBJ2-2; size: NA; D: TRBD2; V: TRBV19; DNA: TGTGCCAGTTGTTGGGGCGGGAGGGCCGACACCGGGGAGCTGTTTTTT; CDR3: CASCWGGRADTGELFF
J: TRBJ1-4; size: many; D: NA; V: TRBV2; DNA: TGTGCCAGCAGTGAAAGACAGTCAACTAATGAAAAACTGTTTTTT; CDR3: CASSERQSTNEKLFF
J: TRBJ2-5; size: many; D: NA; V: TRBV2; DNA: TGTGCCAGCAGTGTTAGAGGGACCGGGACGACCCAGTACTTC; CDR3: CASSVRGTGTTQYF
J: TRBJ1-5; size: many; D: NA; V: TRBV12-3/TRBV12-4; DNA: TGTGCCAGCAGCCCTGACACGTATCAGCCCCAGCATTTT; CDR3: CASSPDTYQPQHF
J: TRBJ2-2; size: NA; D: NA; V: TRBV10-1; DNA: TGCGCCAGCAGTGAGTCCCCCACCCTGAACACCGGGGAGCTGTTTTTT; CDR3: CASSESPTLNTGELFF
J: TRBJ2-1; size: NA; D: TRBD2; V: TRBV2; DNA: TGTGCCAAGACTAGCGGGAGGGCCTCGCAGTTCTTC; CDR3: CAKTSGRASQFF
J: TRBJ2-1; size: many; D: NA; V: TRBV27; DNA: NA; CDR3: CASSFLAGRRNEQFF
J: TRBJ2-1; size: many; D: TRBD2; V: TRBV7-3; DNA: TGTGCCAGCATCCCCGTAGCGGGAGGGGAGGATGAGCAGTTCTTC; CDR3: CASIPVAGGEDEQFF
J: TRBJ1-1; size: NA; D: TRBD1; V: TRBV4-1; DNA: TGCGCCAGCAGCCAAGTCAGGACAGGGTTAGGGAACACTGAAGCTTTCTTT; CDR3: CASSQVRTGLGNTEAFF
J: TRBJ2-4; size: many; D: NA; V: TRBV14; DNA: TGTGCCAGCAGCCAAGCAGGACGGGGGCTTGGAAACATTCAGTACTTC; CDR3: CASSQAGRGLGNIQYF
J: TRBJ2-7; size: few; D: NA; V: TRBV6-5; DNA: TGTGCCAGCAGTTACTCAAACCGAGGGTTTGGAGAGCAGTACTTC; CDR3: CASSYSNRGFGEQYF
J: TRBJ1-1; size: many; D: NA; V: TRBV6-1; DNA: TGTGCCAGCAGGGCCACTGCGAACACTGAAGCTTTCTTT; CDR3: CASRATANTEAFF
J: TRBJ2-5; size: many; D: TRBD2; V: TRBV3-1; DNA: TGTGCCAGCAGCCCCGGACTAGCGGGCATCCAAGAGACCCAGTACTTC; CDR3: CASSPGLAGIQETQYF
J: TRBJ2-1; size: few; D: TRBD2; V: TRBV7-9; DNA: TGTGCCAGCAGCTTAGCGTTACTAGCGGAGCAGTTCTTC; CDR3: CASSLALLAEQFF
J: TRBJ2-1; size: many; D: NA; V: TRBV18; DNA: TGTGCCAGCTCACCACCGGGAGTTAATGAGCAGTTCTTC; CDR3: CASSPPGVNEQFF
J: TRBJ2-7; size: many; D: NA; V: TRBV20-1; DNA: TGCAGTGCTAGCGGCCTAGGGTACGAGCAGTACTTC; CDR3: CSASGLGYEQYF
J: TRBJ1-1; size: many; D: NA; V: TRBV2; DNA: TGTGCCAGCAGGGCGGGACTTTCGGGGGCTGAAGCTTTCTTT; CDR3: CASRAGLSGAEAFF
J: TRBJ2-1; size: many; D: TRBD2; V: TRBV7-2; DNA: TGTGCCAGCAGCGTCGGGACTAGCGGGAGTTCGGGACAGTTCTTC; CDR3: CASSVGTSGSSGQFF
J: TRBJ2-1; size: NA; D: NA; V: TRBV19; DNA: TGTGCCAGTAGTATAGTCGCGGGTTCCTACAATGAGCAGTTCTTC; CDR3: CASSIVAGSYNEQFF
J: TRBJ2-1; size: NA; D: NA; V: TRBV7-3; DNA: TGTGCCAGCAGCCAGGGAGCCAAGCGAACGCACAATGAGCAGTTCTTC; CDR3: CASSQGAKRTHNEQFF
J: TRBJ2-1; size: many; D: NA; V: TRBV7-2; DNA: TGTGCCAGCAGCCCGCCTCCCTTTGGTTACAATGAGCAGTTCTTC; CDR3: CASSPPPFGYNEQFF
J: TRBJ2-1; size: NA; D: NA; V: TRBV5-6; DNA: TGTGCCAGCAGCTTGTTTCACAGCTCCTACAATGAGCAGTTCTTC; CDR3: CASSLFHSSYNEQFF
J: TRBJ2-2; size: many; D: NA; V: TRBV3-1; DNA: TGTGCCAGCATATCGTCGTCGAACACCGGGGAGCTGTTTTTT; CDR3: CASISSSNTGELFF
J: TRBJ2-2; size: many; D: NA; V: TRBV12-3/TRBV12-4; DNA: TGTGCCAGCAGTTCACAGTCCGGGGAGCTGTTTTTT; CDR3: CASSSQSGELFF
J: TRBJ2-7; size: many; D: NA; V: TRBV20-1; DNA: TGCAGTGCTAGTGGGCAGGGACTCTCCTACGAGCAGTACTTC; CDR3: CSASGQGLSYEQYF
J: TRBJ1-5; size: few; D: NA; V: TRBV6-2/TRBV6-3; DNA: TGTGCCAGCAGTTACGAGGGTGGAAGCAATCAGCCCCAGCATTTT; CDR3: CASSYEGGSNQPQHF
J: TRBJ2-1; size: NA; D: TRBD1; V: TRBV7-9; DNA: TGTGCCAGCAGCTTAGTGGACAGGGAACTCGGGTCCTACAATGAGCAGTTCTTC; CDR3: CASSLVDRELGSYNEQFF
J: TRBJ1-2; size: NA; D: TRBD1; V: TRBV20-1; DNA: TGCAGTGCTACGGGACAGGGCTATGGCTACACCTTC; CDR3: CSATGQGYGYTF
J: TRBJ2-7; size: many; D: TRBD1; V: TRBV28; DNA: TGTGCCAGCAGTCCTAGTGGGGACAGAGCCTACGAGCAGTACTTC; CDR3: CASSPSGDRAYEQYF
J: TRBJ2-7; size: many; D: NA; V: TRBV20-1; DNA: TGCAGTGCTAGGCTTGCTTCCTACGAGCAGTACTTC; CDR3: CSARLASYEQYF
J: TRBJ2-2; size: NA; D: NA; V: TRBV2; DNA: TGTGCCAGCAGCTGGACACAGTGGTACACCGGGGAGCTGTTTTTT; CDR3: CASSWTQWYTGELFF
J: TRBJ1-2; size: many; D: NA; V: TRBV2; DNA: TGTGCCAGCAGTGTCCCCTGGACCTTCGAGAACTATGGCTACACCTTC; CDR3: CASSVPWTFENYGYTF
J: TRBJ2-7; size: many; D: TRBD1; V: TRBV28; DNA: TGTGCCAGCAGTACCCGGGACAGGGGGAAAGGGTACGAGCAGTACTTC; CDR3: CASSTRDRGKGYEQYF
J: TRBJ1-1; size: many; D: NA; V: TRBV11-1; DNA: TGTGCCAGCAGCTTGCCCGGGACATCAAACACTGAAGCTTTCTTT; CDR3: CASSLPGTSNTEAFF
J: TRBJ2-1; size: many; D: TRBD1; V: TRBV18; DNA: TGTGCCAGCTCACGATTCGACAGGGAGTCGGGGAATGAGCAGTTCTTC; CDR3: CASSRFDRESGNEQFF
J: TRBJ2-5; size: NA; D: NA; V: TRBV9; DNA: TGTGCCAGCAGCGTAGTAGGGGACCGGGGAACCCAGTACTTC; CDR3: CASSVVGDRGTQYF
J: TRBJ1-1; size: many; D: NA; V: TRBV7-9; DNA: TGTGCCAGCAGCCGCTGGGACGGAGACACTGAAGCTTTCTTT; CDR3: CASSRWDGDTEAFF
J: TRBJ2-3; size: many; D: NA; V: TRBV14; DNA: TGTGCCAGCAGCCAAGATTTGGGAGATACGCAGTATTTT; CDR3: CASSQDLGDTQYF
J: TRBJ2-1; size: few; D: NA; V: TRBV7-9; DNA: TGTGCCAGCAGCCGACTCGCTAGCTCCTACAATGAGCAGTTCTTC; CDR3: CASSRLASSYNEQFF
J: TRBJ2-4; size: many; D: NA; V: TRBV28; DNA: TGTGCCAGCAGTTGGAGCAGAAACATTCAGTACTTC; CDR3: CASSWSRNIQYF
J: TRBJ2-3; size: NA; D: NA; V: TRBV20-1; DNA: TGCAGTGCTGTTAGAGGGAAGCTCACAGATACGCAGTATTTT; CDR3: CSAVRGKLTDTQYF
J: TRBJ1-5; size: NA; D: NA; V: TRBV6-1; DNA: TGTGCCAGCAGACCTGACCAACAGCCCCAGCATTTT; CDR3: CASRPDQQPQHF
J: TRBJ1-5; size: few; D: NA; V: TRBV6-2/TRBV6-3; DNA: TGTGCCACCCTACCGCGGGGGGAAGGGCTTCAGCCCCAGCATTTT; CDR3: CATLPRGEGLQPQHF
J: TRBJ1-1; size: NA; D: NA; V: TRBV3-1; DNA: TGTGCCAGCACCACAGGGACCATGAACACTGAAGCTTTCTTT; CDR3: CASTTGTMNTEAFF
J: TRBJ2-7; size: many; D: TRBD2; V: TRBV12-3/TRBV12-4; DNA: TGTGCCACTTCCTTAGGACTAGTCTATAACGAGCAGTACTTC; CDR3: CATSLGLVYNEQYF
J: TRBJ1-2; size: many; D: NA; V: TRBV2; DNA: TGTGCCAGCAGTGAAGCAGGGGAGTTGGGCTATGGCTACACCTTC; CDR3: CASSEAGELGYGYTF